This TCR beta chain stems from a study of high-grade serous ovarian cancer treatment subgroups. About the study: Samples averaged around 14,000 reads and 7,000 or so unique TCR beta rearrangements. Findings and limits, study-wide: Spatial context was lost because tumors were sequenced in bulk.

Measured with immunoSEQ multiplex PCR; TCRdb has only the in-frame clones, and not every one. The table records about 5,700 clones, 79% of them present only once. Notes on this clone: Its antigen is undetermined.

Tumor samples were taken before definitive surgery or chemotherapy. The CDR3 runs 18 residues. Germline CDR1 is SGHTA and CDR2 is FQGNSA. V was pared by 2 bases and J by 6 bases, with 14 bases of the junction left unmatched. The clonotype originates from a human donor with high-grade serous ovarian cancer. Sequencing was carried out using tumor tissue. The rearrangement links TRBV7-2 to TRBJ2-3; 10 bases map to TRBD2. The CDR3 sequence: CASSLRQKRGGRADTQYF. As DNA, the CDR3 is TGTGCCAGCAGCTTAAGGCAGAAGCGGGGGGGGCGGGCCGATACGCAGTATTTT.